This T cell receptor beta chain derives from a study of OX40 agonist ivuxolimab in advanced cancers. Study details: Earlier treatment with anti-PD-1, anti-PD-L1 or anti-CTLA-4 was permitted, and less than 50% had received some.

Profiled with immunoSEQ multiplex PCR; TCRdb holds only in-frame clones, not every one. The sample contains some 74,000 clones, roughly 85% of which appear only once. Trimming pared 6 bases from V and 2 bases from J, leaving 15 bases between. Germline lookup yields CDR1 SGHDT and CDR2 YYEEEE. The CDR3 consists of 14 residues. This rearrangement joins TRBV5-6 to TRBJ2-7; D may be TRBD1 or TRBD2 (5 bases each). The material sequenced was CD4+ or CD8+ T cells sorted from blood, taken in a trial of the OX40 agonist ivuxolimab. The TCR was taken from an adult with an advanced solid tumor such as melanoma, head and neck, liver or kidney cancer. This chain's CDR3 is CASTFGQGAYEQYF. In DNA form, the CDR3 reads TGTGCCAGCACCTTCGGGCAGGGAGCCTACGAGCAGTACTTC.